This T cell receptor (beta chain) emerged from a study of neurological immune-mediated disorders. V was shortened by 5 bases and J by 12 bases, with 14 bases between the two germline ends. CDR3 size: 12 residues. This clonotype was seen at least ten times. Antigen unknown. Study-wide findings and caveats: No sharing of CDR3 amino acid sequences was observed among expanded clones across subjects, suggesting private repertoires in all groups. Multiple sclerosis was found to have the least TCR clonal expansion, below healthy controls, and HTLV-1-associated myelopathy the most.

The making of cDNA relied on 5'RACE with 10-nucleotide random UMIs. The authors obtained over 160 million TCR-beta sequences from 15-18 subjects per sequencing run. TCRdb used MiXCR to reprocess the 5' RACE reads, holding one entry per CDR3 protein. The sample consists of 87,000 or so distinct CDR3 sequences, around 3.5% of them appearing once. Specimen: PBMCs. The genes are TRBV12-3 or TRBV12-4 and TRBJ2-1; tentatively, D is TRBD1 (5 bases). The clonotype was recovered from a woman in her forties or fifties with multiple sclerosis. CDR3 sequence reads: CASSNAGKGQFF. CDR3 coding DNA: TGTGCCAGCAGTAATGCAGGGAAAGGGCAGTTCTTC.